A single sample gave rise to the 5 T cell receptor beta chains below, sequenced in a study of T cells in Graves' hyperthyroidism and ophthalmopathy. Amplification targeted TCR beta CDR3 regions from RNA transcripts. HTBI primers were the set used in a first-round RT-PCR of the TCR CDR3. TCRdb passed the multiplex PCR reads through MiXCR, listing each CDR3 protein once. The data show roughly 740,000 distinct CDR3 sequences, about 15% seen once. Sequenced: blood. The receptor set was obtained from a man in his late teens or twenties with Graves' hyperthyroidism.

This clonotype was found a few times. The gene calls are TRBV3-1 and TRBJ1-1; D is unclear. Looked up from germline, CDR1 is LGHDT and CDR2 is YNNKEL (reference sequence). There are 16 residues in the CDR3. Trimming stripped 4 bases from V and 1 base from J, with 16 bases between. The CDR3: CASSRSNQARNTEAFF. In DNA form, the CDR3 reads TGTGCCAGCAGCCGCTCGAACCAGGCCCGGAACACTGAAGCTTTCTTT.

This clonotype occurred many times. This chain joins TRBV10-3 and TRBJ2-3; D unclear. The germline V and J ends were trimmed by 7 bases and 2 bases, with 10 bases remaining between them. This CDR3 comprises 13 residues. CDR1 and CDR2 from the germline V gene are ENHRY and SYGVKD. In DNA form, the CDR3 reads TGTGCCATCAAACCCCATGACACAGATACGCAGTATTTT. This sequence encodes CAIKPHDTDTQYF.

This clonotype was counted ten times or more. This rearrangement joins TRBV28 to TRBJ1-4, with 10 nucleotides matching TRBD1. V lost 6 bases to trimming and J lost 8 bases; unmatched junction nucleotides: 12. The germline gives CDR1 MDHEN, CDR2 SYDVKM. This CDR3 spans 16 amino acids. The CDR3 DNA is TGTGCCAGCAGATCCTTCCAGGGACAGGGGTCGGAAAAACTGTTTTTT. It codes for CASRSFQGQGSEKLFF.

CDR3 region: CASSGGQGHSPLHF. In DNA form, the CDR3 reads TGTGCCAGCAGCGGTGGACAGGGGCATTCACCCCTCCACTTT. V usage is TRBV5-6 and J usage is TRBJ1-6; 9 bases map to TRBD1. Germline CDR1 SGHDT, CDR2 YYEEEE. The CDR3 has 14 amino acids. V shed 4 bases, J shed 8 bases, and the junction held 4 bases outside the gene matches.

The rearrangement uses TRBV7-9 and TRBJ2-5, with 13 bases aligning to TRBD2. Per germline, CDR1 SEHNR and CDR2 FQNEAQ (reference sequence). This CDR3 contains 16 residues. V trimming: 5 bases; J trimming: 3 bases; junction bases outside the gene matches: 6. The CDR3 DNA reads as TGTGCCAGCAGCCCCCTACTAGCGGGAGGGGAAGAGACCCAGTACTTC. Residues: CASSPLLAGGEETQYF. Full variable domain (missing parts from reference TRBV7-9 and TRBJ2-5): DTGVSQNPRHKITKRGQNVTFRCDPISEHNRLYWYRQTLGQGPEFLTYFQNEAQLEKSRLLSDRFSAERPKGSFSTLEIQRTEQGDSAMYLCASSPLLAGGEETQYFGPGTRLLVL.